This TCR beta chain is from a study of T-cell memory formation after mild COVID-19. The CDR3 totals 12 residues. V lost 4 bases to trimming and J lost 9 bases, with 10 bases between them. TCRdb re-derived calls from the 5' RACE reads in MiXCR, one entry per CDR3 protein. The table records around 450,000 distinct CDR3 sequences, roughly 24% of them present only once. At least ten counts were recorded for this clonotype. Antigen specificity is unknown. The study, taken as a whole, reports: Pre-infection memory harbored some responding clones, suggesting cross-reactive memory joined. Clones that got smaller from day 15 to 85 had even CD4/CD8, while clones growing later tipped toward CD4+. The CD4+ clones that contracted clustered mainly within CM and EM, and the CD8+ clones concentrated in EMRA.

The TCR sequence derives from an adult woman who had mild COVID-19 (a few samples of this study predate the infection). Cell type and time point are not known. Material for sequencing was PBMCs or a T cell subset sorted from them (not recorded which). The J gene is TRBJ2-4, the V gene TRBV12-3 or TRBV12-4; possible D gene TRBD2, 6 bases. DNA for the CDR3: TGTGCCAGCAGTTCTGCCGGGGGCATTCAGTACTTC. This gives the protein CASSSAGGIQYF.